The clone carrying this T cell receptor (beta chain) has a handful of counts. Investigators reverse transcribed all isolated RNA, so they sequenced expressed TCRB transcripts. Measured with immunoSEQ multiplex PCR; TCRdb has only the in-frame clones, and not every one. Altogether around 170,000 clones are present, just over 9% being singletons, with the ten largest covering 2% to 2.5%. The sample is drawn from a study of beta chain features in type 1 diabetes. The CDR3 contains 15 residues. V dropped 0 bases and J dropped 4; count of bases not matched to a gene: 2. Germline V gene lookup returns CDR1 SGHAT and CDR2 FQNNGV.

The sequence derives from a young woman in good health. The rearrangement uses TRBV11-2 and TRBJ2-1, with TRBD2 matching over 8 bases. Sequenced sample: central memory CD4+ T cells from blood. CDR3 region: CASSLELAGYNEQFF. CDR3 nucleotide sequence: TGTGCCAGCAGCTTAGAGTTAGCGGGGTACAATGAGCAGTTCTTC.